The 21 T cell receptor beta chains below come from one sample, sequenced in a study of blood T cell repertoires in COVID-19. The protocol was immunoSEQ multiplex PCR, while the TCRdb copy is restricted to in-frame clones and leaves out a portion. The sample includes some 82,000 clones, 91% seen only once; the top ten take 1.5% to 2%. The specimen was peripheral blood. The receptors shown here come from a woman between 45 and 60 years old in a cohort sampled during active COVID-19.

The chain recombines TRBV10-3 with TRBJ1-2; possible D gene TRBD1, 5 bases. V was cut by 6 bases and J by 7 bases, with 18 bases left in between. The CDR3 runs 14 residues. Germline assignment: CDR1 ENHRY and CDR2 SYGVKD. The CDR3 bases are TGTGCCATCAGGCCTCAGGGTATAGTTGGTGGCTACACCTTC. This sequence encodes CAIRPQGIVGGYTF.

The chain has TRBV19 and TRBJ2-3; 14 bases match TRBD2. Germline assignment: CDR1 LNHDA and CDR2 SQIVND (reference sequence). V shed 7 bases and J 1 base; nucleotides not matched to a gene: 16. The CDR3 totals 20 residues. In nucleotides, the CDR3 is TGTGCCAGTACCAAACGCCTCGGGACTAGCGGGAGAGGCGGCACAGATACGCAGTATTTT. This encodes CASTKRLGTSGRGGTDTQYF. Full variable domain (outside the CDR3, taken from reference TRBV19 and TRBJ2-3): DGGITQSPKYLFRKEGQNVTLSCEQNLNHDAMYWYRQDPGQGLRLIYYSQIVNDFQKGDIAEGYSVSREKKESFPLTVTSAQKNPTAFYLCASTKRLGTSGRGGTDTQYFGPGTRLTVL.

The chain employs TRBV30 and TRBJ1-4, with 8 nucleotides matching TRBD1. In germline, CDR1 is GTSNPN, CDR2 SVGIG (reference sequence). CDR3 length: 15 residues. V lost 2 bases to trimming and J lost 4 bases; unmatched junction nucleotides: 6. The CDR3 loop is CAWSPKTGDNEKLFF. The DNA for the CDR3 is TGTGCCTGGAGTCCTAAGACAGGGGATAATGAAAAACTGTTTTTT.

The chain joins TRBV19 to TRBJ1-5; 12 positions match TRBD1. Germline CDR1 LNHDA, CDR2 SQIVND (reference sequence). This CDR3 comprises 17 residues. V was clipped by 10 bases and J by 1 base; unmatched bases: 11. This CDR3 is CATWDRGRRGSNQPQHF. The CDR3 nucleotides read TGTGCCACTTGGGACAGGGGGCGCAGAGGAAGCAATCAGCCCCAGCATTTT.

The chain has TRBV19 and TRBJ2-5, with TRBD2 identical over 8 bases. CDR3 length: 14 amino acids. V was pared by 8 bases and J by 4 bases, with 9 bases of the junction left unmatched. CDR1 is LNHDA and CDR2 is SQIVND in the germline V gene (reference sequence). The chain's CDR3 is CASGTGLAGETQYF. CDR3 nucleotide sequence: TGTGCCAGTGGGACCGGGCTAGCGGGAGAGACCCAGTACTTC.

CDR3 nucleotide sequence: TGTGCCAGCAGCCGAACTACTAGCTACCAAGAGACCCAGTACTTC. It is translated as CASSRTTSYQETQYF. The rearrangement joins TRBV9 to TRBJ2-5; D possibly corresponds to TRBD2 (6 bases). The CDR3 is 15 residues long. Germline values: CDR1 SGDLS, CDR2 YYNGEE. With 4 bases removed from V and 0 bases from J, the gap between germline ends came to 13 bases.

V usage is TRBV11-3 and J usage is TRBJ2-5; the D is unclear. The germline gives CDR1 SGHNT, CDR2 YENEEA. V lost 0 bases and J 4 bases, leaving 6 bases between the germline ends. CDR3 length equals 13 residues. In nucleotides, the CDR3 is TGTGCCAGCAGCTTAGATCTAGGAGAGACCCAGTACTTC. Protein product: CASSLDLGETQYF.

This chain connects TRBV29-1 to TRBJ2-3, with TRBD1 as a possible D gene (6 bases). The V and J ends lost 1 base and 2 bases respectively, with 16 bases between them. From germline, CDR1 is SQVTM and CDR2 ANQGSEA. This CDR3 contains 16 residues. The CDR3 nucleotides read TGCAGCGTTGAAGGGGGGCCCCGGGATGACACAGATACGCAGTATTTT. Its protein product is CSVEGGPRDDTDTQYF.

This sequence joins TRBV11-3 and TRBJ2-3; the match to TRBD2 covers 8 bases. Trimming removed 9 bases from V and 1 base from J; junction bases left unmatched: 3. Germline assignment: CDR1 SGHNT and CDR2 YENEEA. This CDR3 is built from 13 residues. The CDR3 DNA sequence: TGTGCCAGTCGCGGGGGGCGCACAGATACGCAGTATTTT. Translated: CASRGGRTDTQYF.

The V call is TRBV19, the J call TRBJ2-3; 11 bases line up with TRBD2. This CDR3 has 16 amino acids. Losses at the gene ends were 3 bases for V and 0 bases for J; bases not matched to a gene: 2. Germline CDR1 LNHDA, CDR2 SQIVND (reference sequence). The CDR3 is CASSMRLAGSTDTQYF. The CDR3 bases are TGTGCCAGTAGTATGAGACTAGCGGGAAGCACAGATACGCAGTATTTT.

The chain has TRBV5-1 and TRBJ1-5; 7 bases map to TRBD1. The germline V gene encodes CDR1 SGHRS and CDR2 YFSETQ. The ends lost 4 bases at V and 2 bases at J; junction bases unmatched: 6. CDR3 length: 15 amino acids. This CDR3 reads CASSEGGSGNQPQHF. CDR3 nucleotide sequence: TGCGCCAGCAGCGAAGGGGGCTCGGGCAATCAGCCCCAGCATTTT.

In this sample, this clone turned up once. The chain has TRBV18 and TRBJ2-4; 7 bases match TRBD1. The CDR3 is 13 residues long. V was pared by 4 bases and J by 9 bases, with 6 bases of the junction left unmatched. Looked up from germline, CDR1 is KGHSH and CDR2 is LQKENI. CDR3 region: CASSRDRAGIQYF. CDR3 sequence (DNA): TGTGCCAGCTCACGAGACAGGGCGGGCATTCAGTACTTC.

The chain joins TRBV7-9 to TRBJ2-1; 9 bases are shared with TRBD2. The germline CDR1 and CDR2 sequences are SEHNR and FQNEAQ (reference sequence). V gave up 4 bases and J gave up 0 bases; unmatched junction bases: 13. CDR3 length: 19 residues. The CDR3 bases are TGTGCCAGCAGCTATCTACCCCAGAAGCGGGGGGACTCCTACAATGAGCAGTTCTTC. Translating it yields CASSYLPQKRGDSYNEQFF.

V gene TRBV24-1 combines with J gene TRBJ2-2; D may be TRBD2 (7 bases). Trimming removed 9 bases at V and 0 bases at J, with 10 bases between. From germline, CDR1 is KGHDR and CDR2 SFDVKD. CDR3 length: 14 amino acids. The CDR3 sequence is CATEGGPNTGELFF. CDR3 nucleotides: TGTGCCACCGAGGGGGGGCCGAACACCGGGGAGCTGTTTTTT.

The rearrangement joins TRBV18 to TRBJ1-5; D is undetermined. Germline values: CDR1 KGHSH, CDR2 LQKENI. The CDR3 covers 15 residues. With 2 bases removed from V and 0 bases from J, the gap between germline ends came to 8 bases. CDR3 region: CASSPVRDSNQPQHF. The CDR3 DNA sequence: TGTGCCAGCTCACCAGTACGGGATAGCAATCAGCCCCAGCATTTT.

This rearrangement joins TRBV19 to TRBJ1-1; D is perhaps TRBD1 (5 bases). Germline V gene lookup returns CDR1 LNHDA and CDR2 SQIVND (reference sequence). Trimming took off 4 bases at V and 6 bases at J, with 9 bases between the two ends. The CDR3 loop spans 12 amino acids. The CDR3 protein is CASSTGGAEAFF. The CDR3, as DNA: TGTGCCAGTAGTACGGGAGGGGCTGAAGCTTTCTTT.

The chain recombines TRBV30 with TRBJ2-2; TRBD1 agrees at 10 bases. The trim removed 3 bases at V and 3 bases at J, leaving 13 bases unmatched. The CDR3 runs to 18 residues. In germline, CDR1 is GTSNPN, CDR2 SVGIG (reference sequence). In nucleotides, the CDR3 is TGTGCCTGGAGCCCCCCAGGGACAGGGGCCGGTTACACCGGGGAGCTGTTTTTT. Amino acids: CAWSPPGTGAGYTGELFF. Combining the CDR3 with reference TRBV30 and TRBJ2-2 gives the whole variable domain SQTIHQWPATLVQPVGSPLSLECTVEGTSNPNLYWYRQAAGRGLQLLFYSVGIGQISSEVPQNLSASRPQDRQFILSSKKLLLSDSGFYLCAWSPPGTGAGYTGELFFGEGSRLTVL.

This sequence joins TRBV12-3 or TRBV12-4 and TRBJ1-5; TRBD1 matches 9 bases. The CDR3 spans 13 residues. J was trimmed by 7 bases and V by 7 bases; bases with no gene match: 5. CDR3 DNA sequence: TGTGCCAGCACGGGACAGGGTGGACAGCCCCAGCATTTT. Its protein product is CASTGQGGQPQHF.

This rearrangement joins TRBV28 to TRBJ2-7, with D unclear. The CDR3 has 14 residues. Between the trimmed V and J ends, which lost 5 bases and 5 bases, there was a span of 16 bases. The germline CDR1 and CDR2 sequences are MDHEN and SYDVKM. This CDR3 is CASSPPQLGDEQYF. As DNA, the CDR3 is TGTGCCAGCAGTCCACCTCAATTGGGCGACGAGCAGTACTTC.

Here the CDR3 DNA reads TGTGCCAGTAGATTCAGGGTTGCAGATACGCAGTATTTT. It yields the protein CASRFRVADTQYF. The chain carries TRBV19 and TRBJ2-3; D possibly corresponds to TRBD1 (5 bases). The V end lost 6 bases, the J end lost 4 bases, and 11 bases lay between the germline ends. CDR1 is LNHDA and CDR2 is SQIVND in the germline V gene (reference sequence). The CDR3 runs 13 residues.

V gene TRBV28 combines with J gene TRBJ1-2, with 7 bases identical to TRBD1. Germline assignment: CDR1 MDHEN and CDR2 SYDVKM. This CDR3 is 13 amino acids long. The V gene end was trimmed by 5 bases and the J gene end by 3 bases; junction bases not matched to a gene: 3. The CDR3 loop is CASSLGQYYGYTF. CDR3 nucleotide sequence: TGTGCCAGCAGTCTGGGACAGTACTATGGCTACACCTTC.